One and the same sample provided the 10 T cell receptor beta chains below, sequenced in a study of beta chain features in type 1 diabetes. Study outcomes and limitations: Type 1 diabetes patients showed a moderate but significant shortening of TCRB CDR3s in all four CD4+ subsets.

Isolated RNA was reverse transcribed in full, so expressed TCRB transcripts were sequenced. The protocol was immunoSEQ multiplex PCR, while the TCRdb copy is restricted to in-frame clones and leaves out a portion. The sample contains about 160,000 clones, roughly 8% of which appear only once. Their antigen targets remain unknown. Sequencing was carried out using central memory CD4+ T cells from blood. The receptors here all came from a woman aged 40 to 49 with type 1 diabetes.

J is TRBJ2-5 and V is TRBV7-2; possibly TRBD1 for D (5 bases). V gave up 5 bases and J gave up 5 bases, with 12 bases separating them. CDR1 is SGHTA and CDR2 is FQGNSA in the germline V gene. The CDR3 sequence is 13 residues long. CDR3 sequence reads: CASSKTGAETQYF. As DNA, the CDR3 is TGTGCCAGCAGCAAGACTGGGGCGGAGACCCAGTACTTC.

This clone was seen at least ten times. The chain recombines TRBV2 with TRBJ1-5; TRBD1 might be the D (6 bases). Germline CDR1 SNHLY, CDR2 FYNNEI. The CDR3 length is 13 residues. Trimming shortened V by 6 bases and J by 4 bases, and 10 bases separated the two germline ends. The CDR3 DNA reads TGTGCCAGCAGCGGGGACATAAATCAGCCCCAGCATTTT. This encodes CASSGDINQPQHF. Variable domain in full (rest from reference TRBV2 and TRBJ1-5): EPEVTQTPSHQVTQMGQEVILRCVPISNHLYFYWYRQILGQKVEFLVSFYNNEISEKSEIFDDQFSVERPDGSNFTLKIRSTKLEDSAMYFCASSGDINQPQHFGDGTRLSIL.

As concerns this clone: Relative to the germline gene, one junction end is altered; a read error may explain this. The CDR3 protein is CASSQGETDSPLHF. In DNA form, the CDR3 reads TGCGCCAGCAGCCAAGGCGAGACAGATTCACCCCTCCACTTT. The V gene is TRBV5-5, the J gene TRBJ1-6; a weak D match, TRBD1 (5 bases). In germline, CDR1 is SGHKS, CDR2 YYEKEE (reference sequence). CDR3 length equals 14 residues.

This clone was detected a few times. The V and J genes are TRBV29-1 and TRBJ1-1, with TRBD1 as a possible D gene (5 bases). This CDR3 has 12 amino acids. The V gene lost 2 bases and the J gene lost 8 bases, with 12 bases spanning the gap. CDR1 is SQVTM and CDR2 is ANQGSEA in the germline V gene. Here the CDR3 DNA reads TGCAGCGTTGAACAGGGACTCACCGAAGCTTTCTTT. Translation gives CSVEQGLTEAFF.

The chain couples TRBV6-5 to TRBJ2-7; maybe TRBD2 (6 bases). The CDR3 has 12 residues. CDR1 and CDR2 from the germline V gene are MNHEY and SVGAGI. Trimming shortened V by 4 bases and J by 8 bases, and 12 bases separated the two germline ends. CDR3 loop: CASSSRDFKQYF. In DNA form, the CDR3 reads TGTGCCAGCAGTTCCCGGGACTTCAAGCAGTACTTC.

The chain recombines TRBV5-6 with TRBJ2-7, with 8 bases identical to TRBD1. Germline V gene data show CDR1 as SGHDT and CDR2 as YYEEEE. J was trimmed by 2 bases and V by 7 bases; bases with no gene match: 8. This CDR3 contains 14 residues. DNA for the CDR3: TGTGCCAGCGTGCCAAGGGACAGGACCTACGAGCAGTACTTC. Amino acids: CASVPRDRTYEQYF.

The CDR3 nucleotides read TGTGCCAGCAGGATACAGGGAGCAGATACGCAGTATTTT. Its translation is CASRIQGADTQYF. This rearrangement joins TRBV6-5 to TRBJ2-3, with D possibly TRBD1 on 6 matching bases. There are 13 residues in the CDR3. Deletions cut 6 bases from V and 4 bases from J, with 11 bases between. Germline CDR1 reads MNHEY; CDR2 reads SVGAGI.

This clone has more than one count but fewer than ten. The chain has TRBV30 and TRBJ2-1; a possible D gene is TRBD1 (5 bases). V shed 3 bases and J shed 0 bases, with 18 bases lying between them. Per germline, CDR1 GTSNPN and CDR2 SVGIG (reference sequence). This CDR3 has 17 amino acids. The CDR3 DNA reads TGTGCCTGGAGCGACTCTCAGGGATTGGGCTCCTACAATGAGCAGTTCTTC. Translation: CAWSDSQGLGSYNEQFF.

The chain has TRBV18 and TRBJ1-2, with D hard to call. V was clipped by 3 bases and J by 8 bases, with 25 bases between them. The germline CDR1 and CDR2 sequences are KGHSH and LQKENI. CDR3 length: 17 amino acids. CDR3 nucleotides: TGTGCCAGCTCACCGGCGAAGCTCGCGAACACTCCTAGGGGCTACACCTTC. It specifies CASSPAKLANTPRGYTF.

This clone was picked up a small number of times. The CDR3 loop is CASSPGTLINQPQHF. In nucleotides, the CDR3 is TGTGCCAGCAGCCCAGGGACATTGATCAATCAGCCCCAGCATTTT. The rearrangement joins TRBV28 to TRBJ1-5; TRBD1 is a possible D gene (6 bases). The CDR3 is 15 residues long. Looked up from germline, CDR1 is MDHEN and CDR2 is SYDVKM. V was clipped by 6 bases and J by 3 bases, with 15 bases between them.